This TCR beta chain was documented in a study of blood T cells in healthy people across ages. PCR was performed a second time for roughly 7 to 12 cycles using a sample-barcoded 5' primer and a J-beta primer mix. TCRdb analysed the 5' RACE reads with MiXCR anew, one entry per CDR3 protein. The sample contains 650,000 to 950,000 distinct CDR3 sequences, under 55% of which appear only once. With respect to this clonotype: No antigen is known for it.

Overall study findings and caveats: As naive T cell percentage varied, TCR beta diversity correlated strongly with it. Greater diversity and more naive CD4+ cells were seen in long-lived donors than in aged donors.

Germline loops: CDR1 SGHRS, CDR2 YFSETQ. V was trimmed by 1 base and J by 7 bases, leaving 14 bases between them. The CDR3 extends over 14 amino acids. V gene TRBV5-1 combines with J gene TRBJ1-2; maybe TRBD1 (5 bases). The origin of this receptor is a man in his sixties in good health. Sample: blood. The CDR3 here is CASSLYAGTAGYTF. The CDR3 DNA is TGCGCCAGCAGCTTGTACGCTGGGACGGCTGGCTACACCTTC.